The T cell receptor (beta chain) under discussion was sequenced for a study of T cell responses to AZD1222 COVID-19 vaccine. Turning to this clone: Its antigen is not identified.

Here immunoSEQ multiplex PCR was the method, and the copy in TCRdb shows in-frame clones only, minus some. Of 170,000 or so clones in the sample, about nine tenths were seen once. Trimming took 3 bases from V and 2 from J, leaving 9 bases between them. CDR1 is WSHSY and CDR2 is SAAADI in the germline V gene. CDR3 length equals 14 residues. Findings and limits, study-wide: Targets within unmutated variant regions were reportedly found for nearly half of spike-specific TCRs. The donor cohort was predominantly white British with a female majority, and clonal diversity may have been underestimated. Spike-specific TCRs gained breadth and depth after people received two AZD1222 doses.

The chain has TRBV10-2 and TRBJ2-3; D might be TRBD2 (6 bases). This material consisted of peripheral blood, taken on day 0 of AZD1222 vaccination. The TCR was taken from an adult in good health. The CDR3: CASSDAGNTDTQYF. The CDR3 DNA reads as TGCGCCAGCAGTGACGCGGGGAACACAGATACGCAGTATTTT.